Here is one T cell receptor (beta chain) with its context. This clonotype showed up just a few times. The specificity of this receptor is unknown. Per-base quality was not reported, and no clone a single base away is much larger than it. This record belongs to a study of naive and memory T cell subsets (TCRdb year 2017). A note on the overall study: An open-source, UMI-based TCR alpha and beta sequencing pipeline was applied to sorted naive and memory peripheral blood T cell subsets. IgG serology results and the functional CMV T cell responses were in complete agreement. RNA was DNase-treated and reverse transcribed with TCR constant-region primers, mostly using SuperScript III. The investigation overall reported the following: After error correction, only a single occurrence was seen for over 95% of naive TCR sequences, so much steeper abundance distributions were produced than in memory subsets. Clonotypes were defined as single alpha or beta chain sequences, not paired alpha/beta receptors. The repertoire findings for the naive and memory subsets could not be validated against a ground truth, as none was available. In both CD4 and CD8 cells, going from naive through CM, EM and EMRA, the Gini index went up while Shannon and inverse Simpson diversity went down. TCR abundance followed a power law with an exponent that was different for naive and memory subsets but consistent across the three individuals. RNA-based TCR counts may be affected by expression changes linked to T cell activation and differentiation. Naive repertoires, especially CD8, contained a few larger clonotypes, possibly memory cells re-expressing CD45RA.

The CDR3 measures 15 amino acids from cysteine to phenylalanine. Only the CDR3 portion is preserved as DNA: 45 bases, with reading frame beginning at the first base. CDR1 ENHRY and CDR2 SYGVKD were looked up in the germline V gene. The V end gives up 7 bases and the J end 2 bases, leaving 6 bases in the junction not matched to a gene. TCR alpha and beta chain libraries were amplified separately from the second PCR step onward. To determine each donor's CMV status, fresh PBMCs were stimulated overnight with CMV viral lysate, and IFNgamma production from CD4+ T cells was then assessed. Using Miltenyi beads, CD4 T cells were first positively selected, and CD8 T cells were then positively selected from the CD4-negative fraction. After staining for CD3, CD4, CD8, CD45RA, CD27 and a live/dead dye, cells were sorted on a BD Aria II into four subsets based on CD45RA and CD27. Blood was obtained from three healthy volunteers, and the blood from each volunteer was fractionated into CD4 and CD8 T cells and subsequently into four differentiation subsets. Around 110 ml of peripheral blood was taken from each donor, and PBMC were separated by density-gradient centrifugation on Ficoll-Paque PLUS. The sorted cells were lysed in RLT buffer, after which RNA was extracted using a Qiagen RNeasy kit and kept at -80 degrees C.

Library creation used UMI-ligation and nested PCR. To cover both TRBC1 and TRBC2, the beta constant-region primer consisted of an equimolar mix of two oligonucleotides. The ligated cDNA went through four rounds of PCR with nested alpha and beta constant-region primers together with the SP2 primer. T4 RNA ligase 1 ligated a single-stranded oligonucleotide carrying the SP2 primer and a 12-nucleotide UMI to the cDNA 3' end. The ligation reaction was kept at 16 degrees C for about 20-25 hours. To avoid over-amplification, PCR2 was usually performed as a SYBR Green qPCR and halted once a predetermined threshold was reached. Every purification after the first one was done using Agencourt AMPure XP magnetic beads. Libraries were quantified by Qubit and checked on a TapeStation, where a main peak was expected near 650 bp. The pooled libraries were sequenced on an Illumina MiSeq using v2 2x251 paired-end kits, which usually yielded 1-2 million reads per sample. Libraries were pooled at 4 nM per sample, and about 5-7% PhiX was added to improve cluster recognition. The authors' analysis ran thus. Using tag matching that tolerated one base-pair mismatch, Decombinator assigned V and J genes to FASTQ reads that had been processed by Demultiplexor. Collapsinator relied on UMIs to fix sequencing errors as well as frequency errors caused by PCR heterogeneity. TCRs were translated and CDR3s were extracted from the conserved cysteine to the FGXG phenylalanine by CDR3Translator, with non-productive sequences being flagged. Repertoires were subsampled to equal numbers of UMI-defined TCRs before Gini, Shannon entropy and inverse Simpson indices were calculated. Within the linear range, a power law was fitted to clonotype abundance distributions using maximum likelihood. On one naive CD8 sample, the pipeline and MIGEC gave similar UMI counts, unique TCR numbers and clonal distributions. One analysis removed from the naive repertoire any naive TCRs that were also found in any memory subset from the same donor. A set of 6,000 to 8,000 CMV-associated CDR3 sequences, compiled from VDJdb and a published dataset, was used to search the repertoires. The raw public data were reprocessed by TCRdb itself: fastp quality trimming at Q25, MiXCR clonotype calling, in-frame beta chains only. Each record represents a unique CDR3 protein, reported with the most common genes and DNA among its rows. TCRdb, not the authors, supplied the V and J calls. This sample lists about 150,000 distinct CDR3 sequences; approximately 24% were detected once. The biggest ten clones account for 0.11% of the sample.

The sequence came from a human donor in good health. The sequenced sample was naive CD4+ T cells from blood. The cell subset or site label, as the study defines it: naive T cells, CD45RA high CD27+. The V and J genes are TRBV10-3 and TRBJ2-7; TRBD1 matches 12 bases in the middle. DNA sequence: TGTGCCATCACCGGGGACAGGGGGCTAACCTACGAGCAGTACTTC. The resulting protein is CAITGDRGLTYEQYF.